The rows below give T cell receptor beta chains drawn from one sample of a study of human versus mouse CDR3 diversity and MHC coevolution. Sequencing was performed with immunoSEQ multiplex PCR; in TCRdb, only in-frame clones are kept and a portion is missing. In the table there are about 60,000 clones, 94% of which are singletons. Sequenced material: naive CD4+ T cells from blood. These receptors were collected from a person in their sixties or seventies in good health. The conserved cysteine and the conserved F or W are not part of the CDR3 here. Each record gives: V gene, D gene, CDR3 protein. D genes are given only for firm matches.

V: TRBV19
D: TRBD2
CDR3: ASKSGLAGFYNEQF

V: TRBV19
D: NA
CDR3: ASSIHGDTQY

V: TRBV7-3
D: TRBD2
CDR3: AGSTLAGGVDEQF

V: TRBV2
D: NA
CDR3: ASSGNGLYQETQY

V: TRBV18
D: NA
CDR3: ASSSGIWQPQH

V: TRBV7-8
D: NA
CDR3: ASSSDRSSYEQY

V: TRBV7-8
D: TRBD1
CDR3: ASSFGTENNQPQH

V: TRBV2
D: NA
CDR3: ASSAQGLGGYT

V: TRBV2
D: NA
CDR3: ASRIADRETQY

V: TRBV9
D: NA
CDR3: ASSSEARRSTDTQY

V: TRBV5-1
D: NA
CDR3: ASSLMETGTDTQY

V: TRBV9
D: TRBD2
CDR3: ASSVVGGRGGTDTQY

V: TRBV27
D: TRBD2
CDR3: ASSFLASGRTGELF

V: TRBV19
D: NA
CDR3: ASSSDSATNEKLF

V: TRBV6-5
D: TRBD2
CDR3: ASSYSMPTSGYEQY

V: TRBV4-1
D: TRBD2
CDR3: ASSQRASGSRGTGELF

V: TRBV19
D: NA
CDR3: ASTSTGGAYYGYT

V: TRBV9
D: TRBD1
CDR3: ASSVLGQGGYNEQF

V: TRBV19
D: TRBD1
CDR3: ASSRGQGLGYT

V: TRBV5-4
D: NA
CDR3: ASSSARGFLDTEAF

V: TRBV7-2
D: NA
CDR3: ASSPSSVIYTGELF

V: TRBV7-9
D: TRBD2
CDR3: ASSPPGLGQETQY

V: TRBV7-2
D: TRBD2
CDR3: ASSPGLAGRADTQY

V: TRBV5-1
D: NA
CDR3: ASSLDDSMNTEAF

V: TRBV5-4
D: TRBD2
CDR3: ASSFGLAGNEQF

V: TRBV6-1
D: NA
CDR3: ASSGTRGSNEKLF

V: TRBV10-3
D: TRBD1
CDR3: AIRAGQADEKLF

V: TRBV25-1
D: NA
CDR3: ASSAAGLAFLETQY

V: TRBV5-1
D: NA
CDR3: ASSPGGGGGNSPLH

V: TRBV19
D: TRBD2
CDR3: ASSIEGGRGPQEQF

V: TRBV4-1
D: TRBD1
CDR3: ASSQATLGQGRSEQY

V: TRBV5-4
D: NA
CDR3: ASSLGAEPQH

V: TRBV10-3
D: TRBD1
CDR3: ATKTGVSSYEQY

V: TRBV5-1
D: NA
CDR3: ASSSETTNEKLF

V: TRBV14
D: TRBD2
CDR3: ASSQAISGMYSYEQY

V: TRBV5-1
D: TRBD1
CDR3: ASSFSGGAGTEAF

V: TRBV27
D: TRBD1
CDR3: ASSLQGAYNEQF

V: TRBV13
D: TRBD1
CDR3: ASSLDSNRGNEQF

V: TRBV4-2
D: TRBD2
CDR3: ASSQDRLGEGLYNEQF

V: TRBV7-9
D: TRBD2
CDR3: ASSFSPREEQF

V: TRBV19
D: TRBD1
CDR3: ASSILTGQGSYT

V: TRBV10-3
D: TRBD2
CDR3: AISESETSGNTGELF

V: TRBV25-1
D: NA
CDR3: ASSKLNRADTEAF

V: TRBV29-1
D: TRBD1
CDR3: SVEETGGTEAF

V: TRBV11-3
D: NA
CDR3: ASSFGGAGANVLT